The 26 T cell receptor beta chains below come from one sample, sequenced in a study of cytomegalovirus exposure and HLA in healthy donors. This PCR relied on a set of 60 Vbeta primers and 13 Jbeta primers. Method: immunoSEQ multiplex PCR; TCRdb's copy keeps in-frame clones and lacks some. The sample yields roughly 150,000 clones, 78% seen once. The sequenced sample was PBMCs. The source of these receptors is a male donor in good health and CMV-seronegative.

This chain links TRBV7-2 with TRBJ2-1; D possibly corresponds to TRBD2 (6 bases). Trimming took 5 bases from V and 9 from J, leaving 20 bases between them. Germline V gene sequence: CDR1 SGHTA, CDR2 FQGNSA. The CDR3 is made up of 15 amino acids. CDR3 in DNA: TGTGCCAGCAGCCCCCAAGATAGCGGTAGTAGTGAGCAGTTCTTC. This codes for CASSPQDSGSSEQFF.

The chain employs TRBV4-3 and TRBJ1-4, with D uncertain. CDR1 LGHNA and CDR2 YSLEER come from the germline V gene. CDR3 length equals 14 residues. V dropped 0 bases and J dropped 8 bases, with 10 bases sitting between them. CDR3 amino acids: CASSQDSNGEKLFF. The CDR3 DNA reads TGCGCCAGCAGCCAAGACTCTAACGGGGAAAAACTGTTTTTT.

The chain has TRBV5-1 and TRBJ2-3; 7 positions agree with TRBD2. This CDR3 is 17 amino acids long. Looked up from germline, CDR1 is SGHRS and CDR2 is YFSETQ. V lost 0 bases, J lost 4 bases, and 11 bases stayed unmatched. In DNA, the CDR3 is TGCGCCAGCAGCTTGGCCGGAGCGGGGTTTCTCGCAGATACGCAGTATTTT. Translating it yields CASSLAGAGFLADTQYF.

There are a few counts of this clone. The V gene is TRBV28, the J gene TRBJ2-7; 11 bases match TRBD2. Germline CDR1 MDHEN, CDR2 SYDVKM. The CDR3 length is 16 residues. The V segment lost 5 bases and the J segment 0 bases; nucleotides outside the gene matches: 6. Here the CDR3 reads CASSPPTSGNSYEQYF. DNA for the CDR3: TGTGCCAGCAGTCCCCCGACTAGCGGGAACTCCTACGAGCAGTACTTC. The full variable domain, completed using reference TRBV28 and TRBJ2-7, is DVKVTQSSRYLVKRTGEKVFLECVQDMDHENMFWYRQDPGLGLRLIYFSYDVKMKEKGDIPEGYSVSREKKERFSLILESASTNQTSMYLCASSPPTSGNSYEQYFGPGTRLTVT.

V gene TRBV4-3 combines with J gene TRBJ2-7; D is unresolved. Germline V gene lookup returns CDR1 LGHNA and CDR2 YSLEER. Trimming stripped 4 bases from V and 3 bases from J, with 10 bases between. The length of the CDR3 is 13 residues. In DNA form, the CDR3 reads TGCGCCAGCAGCCTTTCCAGGCACTACGAGCAGTACTTC. Protein sequence: CASSLSRHYEQYF.

For the CDR3, the DNA is TGTGCCAGCAGCCCCCGGGACTACGGAGTCTCCTACGAGCAGTACTTC. Its protein is CASSPRDYGVSYEQYF. The chain employs TRBV7-3 and TRBJ2-7, with TRBD2 matching 7 bases. Trimming removed 5 bases from V and 0 bases from J; junction bases left unmatched: 10. The germline gives CDR1 SGHTA, CDR2 FQGTGA. CDR3 size: 16 residues.

The chain recombines TRBV9 with TRBJ2-7; 9 bases agree with TRBD2. Germline V gene data show CDR1 as SGDLS and CDR2 as YYNGEE. This CDR3 has 15 residues. With V trimmed by 2 bases and J by 0 bases, 3 bases remained unmatched. The CDR3: CASSVNSGSSYEQYF. CDR3 bases: TGTGCCAGCAGCGTCAATAGCGGGAGCTCCTACGAGCAGTACTTC.

This chain joins TRBV6-4 and TRBJ2-7; no clear D gene. The CDR3 covers 11 residues. Deletions cut 7 bases from V and 6 bases from J, with 10 bases between. Germline loops: CDR1 MRHNA, CDR2 SNTAGT. The CDR3 coding sequence is TGTGCCAGCACCAACTCCGGCGAGCAGTACTTC. Translated: CASTNSGEQYF.

The chain uses TRBV28 and TRBJ2-7; tentative D call: TRBD1 (6 bases). Per the germline V gene, CDR1 is MDHEN and CDR2 is SYDVKM. Trimming left V 9 bases short and J 0 bases short, with 15 bases between. The CDR3 extends over 14 amino acids. The CDR3 sequence: CASHDRSNSYEQYF. The CDR3 DNA sequence: TGTGCCAGTCATGACAGGTCCAACTCCTACGAGCAGTACTTC.

The chain combines TRBV6-5 with TRBJ2-3; D gene uncertain. CDR3 length: 13 residues. Per germline, CDR1 MNHEY and CDR2 SVGAGI. The V and J ends lost 2 bases and 8 bases respectively, with 11 bases between them. CDR3 amino acids: CASSYGRYGTQYF. The CDR3 nucleotides are TGTGCCAGCAGTTACGGCCGATATGGTACGCAGTATTTT.

The chain carries TRBV2 and TRBJ1-2, with a tentative D call TRBD1 (6 bases). Germline V CDR1 and CDR2: SNHLY, FYNNEI. There are 10 residues in the CDR3. Between the trimmed V and J ends, which lost 7 bases and 8 bases, there was a span of 8 bases. CDR3 protein: CASKGGGYTF. For the CDR3, the DNA is TGTGCCAGCAAAGGGGGAGGCTACACCTTC.

This chain uses TRBV7-9 with TRBJ2-7, with 9 nucleotides matching TRBD1. The germline V gene has CDR1 SEHNR and CDR2 FQNEAQ (reference sequence). The CDR3 extends over 15 amino acids. The V segment lost 0 bases and the J segment 6 bases; nucleotides outside the gene matches: 6. CDR3 loop: CASSLASGQGGEQYF. DNA for the CDR3: TGTGCCAGCAGCTTAGCGTCGGGACAGGGTGGCGAGCAGTACTTC.

This clone appeared once. The DNA of the CDR3 is TGCGCCAGCAGCCAAGAAAGTACAGGGTCGGTCGAGCAGTACTTC. It codes for CASSQESTGSVEQYF. The chain joins TRBV4-3 to TRBJ2-7; maybe TRBD1 (6 bases). This CDR3 is built from 15 residues. Looked up from germline, CDR1 is LGHNA and CDR2 is YSLEER. V lost 0 bases and J lost 6, with 15 bases in between.

The chain recombines TRBV28 with TRBJ2-5; 9 bases agree with TRBD1. Germline V lookup: CDR1 MDHEN, CDR2 SYDVKM. With V trimmed by 4 bases and J by 5 bases, 5 bases remained unmatched. This CDR3 is built from 14 residues. The CDR3 DNA is TGTGCCAGCAGTTCCGGGACAGGGTATGAGACCCAGTACTTC. It codes for CASSSGTGYETQYF.

There are a few counts of this clone. The chain has TRBV7-8 and TRBJ1-2; 9 nucleotides agree with TRBD1. This CDR3 contains 15 residues. Germline lookup yields CDR1 SGHVS and CDR2 FQNEAQ. With 0 bases clipped from V and 4 bases from J, the junction kept 3 bases outside the gene matches. The CDR3 loop is CASSLADRGSYGYTF. The DNA of the CDR3 is TGTGCCAGCAGCTTAGCGGACAGGGGATCCTATGGCTACACCTTC.

The CDR3 DNA sequence: TGTGCCAGCAGTAAGGGGGTCGGAGGCTACACCTTC. It codes for CASSKGVGGYTF. The V gene is TRBV6-5, the J gene TRBJ1-2, with D maybe TRBD1 (6 bases). Germline values: CDR1 MNHEY, CDR2 SVGAGI. V lost 5 bases to trimming and J lost 8 bases, with 12 bases between them. This CDR3 is built from 12 residues.

The chain is built from TRBV7-9 and TRBJ1-5; D is unresolved. Trimming shortened V by 6 bases and J by 5 bases, and 11 bases separated the two germline ends. CDR1 and CDR2 from the germline V gene are SEHNR and FQNEAQ (reference sequence). The CDR3 loop spans 13 amino acids. The CDR3 protein is CASRKGGDQPQHF. The CDR3, as DNA: TGTGCCAGCAGAAAAGGAGGAGATCAGCCCCAGCATTTT.

The chain employs TRBV28 and TRBJ1-2; D gene uncertain. CDR1 MDHEN and CDR2 SYDVKM come from the germline V gene. Trimming pared 2 bases from V and 8 bases from J, leaving 18 bases between. This CDR3 region has 15 residues. This CDR3 is CASSLRFAQVGGYTF. CDR3 sequence (DNA): TGTGCCAGCAGTTTAAGGTTCGCCCAGGTCGGAGGCTACACCTTC.

The rearrangement uses TRBV5-4 and TRBJ2-2; 12 positions match TRBD2. Germline loops: CDR1 SGHNT, CDR2 YYREEE (reference sequence). With 4 bases clipped from V and 5 bases from J, the junction kept 6 bases outside the gene matches. The CDR3 has 16 amino acids. For the CDR3, the DNA is TGTGCCAGCAGCCCGCTCGGGACTAGCGGGACCGGGGAGCTGTTTTTT. As protein: CASSPLGTSGTGELFF.

The chain uses TRBV5-1 and TRBJ2-7, with TRBD2 identical over 11 bases. Germline V lookup: CDR1 SGHRS, CDR2 YFSETQ. With 4 bases clipped from V and 0 bases from J, the junction kept 3 bases outside the gene matches. This CDR3 is built from 15 residues. In nucleotides, the CDR3 is TGCGCCAGCAGCCCAACTAGCGGGAGCTCCTACGAGCAGTACTTC. It codes for CASSPTSGSSYEQYF.

The chain is built from TRBV10-3 and TRBJ1-5, with a tentative D call TRBD1 (6 bases). Trimming removed 2 bases at V and 4 bases at J, with 9 bases between. Germline-derived CDR1 and CDR2 are ENHRY and SYGVKD. The CDR3 runs 14 residues. The CDR3 region is CAISEGQSNQPQHF. CDR3 bases: TGTGCCATCAGTGAGGGACAGAGTAATCAGCCCCAGCATTTT.

The genes are TRBV19 and TRBJ2-3; 7 bases match TRBD2. V lost 3 bases, J lost 4 bases, and 13 bases stayed unmatched. The CDR3 has 17 amino acids. In germline, CDR1 is LNHDA, CDR2 SQIVND (reference sequence). The CDR3 nucleotides read TGTGCCAGTAGTATGGGCGCGGGCGGGAGTGGGGCAGATACGCAGTATTTT. Protein: CASSMGAGGSGADTQYF.

This chain uses TRBV9 with TRBJ2-2; TRBD2 matches at 8 bases. J was trimmed by 5 bases and V by 4 bases; bases with no gene match: 10. The CDR3 sequence is 16 residues long. Looked up from germline, CDR1 is SGDLS and CDR2 is YYNGEE. In nucleotides, the CDR3 is TGTGCCAGCAGCACCCCCCGCGGGGGGCTGACCGGGGAGCTGTTTTTT. This translates into CASSTPRGGLTGELFF.

Only one count was recorded for this clone. V usage is TRBV7-2 and J usage is TRBJ2-5; tentative D call: TRBD2 (5 bases). Germline V gene sequence: CDR1 SGHTA, CDR2 FQGNSA. The CDR3 runs 13 residues. V was trimmed by 3 bases and J by 4 bases, leaving 9 bases between them. This CDR3 is CASSFSTTETQYF. The CDR3 nucleotides are TGTGCCAGCAGCTTTTCGACTACAGAGACCCAGTACTTC.

The sample holds one count of this clone. This sequence joins TRBV10-3 and TRBJ2-5, with D possibly TRBD2 on 5 matching bases. The V gene lost 6 bases and the J gene lost 3 bases, with 8 bases spanning the gap. This CDR3 is built from 12 residues. Germline lookup yields CDR1 ENHRY and CDR2 SYGVKD. The CDR3 bases are TGTGCCATCAGAGCCGGGGAAGAGACCCAGTACTTC. Translated, it gives CAIRAGEETQYF.

The chain uses TRBV6-5 and TRBJ2-7; 7 bases fit TRBD1. CDR3 length: 14 residues. Germline assignment: CDR1 MNHEY and CDR2 SVGAGI. V gave up 5 bases and J gave up 4 bases; unmatched junction bases: 8. CDR3 sequence reads: CASSPTGAEYEQYF. In DNA form, the CDR3 reads TGTGCCAGCAGTCCAACAGGGGCGGAATACGAGCAGTACTTC.